This T cell receptor (beta chain) was recorded in a study of blood T cell repertoires in COVID-19. Worth noting for this clone: One junction end does not reproduce the germline sequence, and a read error may be involved.

Profiling relied on immunoSEQ multiplex PCR, and the TCRdb table lists in-frame clones only, not all of them. The sample has 350,000 to 450,000 clones, roughly four fifths seen once. This TCR was recovered from a woman between 45 and 60 years old who had recovered from COVID-19. Sequences were obtained from PBMCs or T cells enriched from blood (not recorded which).

The CDR3 DNA reads TGTGCCAGTAGTATCTCAGGGGACAGGGTCTACGATGAGCAGTTCTTC. Translating it yields CASSISGDRVYDEQFF. The chain combines TRBV19 with TRBJ2-1; 9 bases are shared with TRBD1. This CDR3 contains 16 residues. Germline V gene sequence: CDR1 LNHDA, CDR2 SQIVND (reference sequence).